The rows below give T cell receptor beta chains drawn from one sample of a study of tumor-infiltrating lymphocytes in oesophageal squamous cell carcinoma. Each CDR3 protein gets one entry after TCRdb re-called the PCR reads with MiXCR. The sample holds 7,000 to 9,000 distinct CDR3 sequences, approximately 15% seen once. Sequenced input: blood. The receptors stem from a male donor with esophageal squamous cell carcinoma. Each CDR3 is given with its conserved first and last residue. The D gene is left open where the match is weak. Only some rows state a clone size, as once, few, many or a class for expanded clones.

TRBJ2-3 | . | . | TRBV4-1 | TGCGCCAGCAGCCAAGCCCTAGTAGTAGATACGCAGTATTTT | CASSQALVVDTQYF
TRBJ1-4 | medium-sized | . | TRBV7-2 | TGTGCCAGCAGTCTAGCTAAGGGTCCGAAGAATGAAAAACTGTTTTTT | CASSLAKGPKNEKLFF
TRBJ1-4 | many | . | TRBV7-9 | TGTGCCAGCAGCTTAGCGAACTGGAATGAAAAACTGTTTTTT | CASSLANWNEKLFF
TRBJ2-7 | medium-sized | TRBD2 | TRBV7-8 | TGTGCCAGCAGCGCGGGGGGGCGCGATGAGCAGTACTTC | CASSAGGRDEQYF
TRBJ2-1 | large | TRBD1 | TRBV7-2 | TGTGCCAGCAGCTTAACAGGGGCGGGCAATGAGCAGTTCTTC | CASSLTGAGNEQFF
TRBJ1-1 | few | . | TRBV5-1 | TGCGCCAGCAGCTTCGGGGCGGGGGGTAGCCCGAGGGGAGCTGAAGCTTTCTTT | CASSFGAGGSPRGAEAFF
TRBJ2-7 | medium-sized | TRBD1 | TRBV7-2 | TGTGCCAGCAGCGTCCCAGGGACAGGGGCCTACGCGCAGTACTTC | CASSVPGTGAYAQYF
TRBJ1-1 | . | . | TRBV12-3/TRBV12-4 | TGTGCCAGTGGGCAGGGGACTGGCACTGAAGCTTTCTTT | CASGQGTGTEAFF
TRBJ2-3 | . | . | TRBV18 | TGTGCCAGCTCACCAGATGCCCGACTCGCGGATACGCAGTATTTT | CASSPDARLADTQYF
TRBJ1-1 | . | . | TRBV5-1 | TGCGCCAGCAAGGCAGGCTTCATGAACACTGAAGCTTTCTTT | CASKAGFMNTEAFF
TRBJ2-7 | . | . | TRBV28 | . | CASSLDTGDGYTFGF
TRBJ2-5 | many | . | TRBV2 | TGTGCCAGCAGCCCCGCAGGAGGAGAGACCCAGTACTTC | CASSPAGGETQYF
TRBJ1-3 | many | . | TRBV6-1 | TGTGCCACTTTACGGAACAGGGCTGGAAACACCATATATTTT | CATLRNRAGNTIYF
TRBJ2-3 | many | TRBD2 | TRBV5-6 | TGTGCCAGCAGCCCAACCCCGACTAGCGGGGTATCCAATACGCAGTATTTT | CASSPTPTSGVSNTQYF
TRBJ2-1 | . | . | TRBV11-3 | TGTGCCAGCAGCCTCACAGATACGCAGTTCTTC | CASSLTDTQFF